This is a list of T cell receptor beta chains from one sample in a study of graft-versus-host responses after intestinal transplantation. Sequencing was performed with immunoSEQ multiplex PCR; in TCRdb, only in-frame clones are kept and a portion is missing. The sample contains under 75,000 clones, roughly 89% of which appear only once. What these receptors recognize is not known. The sequencing used unstimulated CD8+ T cells sorted from spleen or lymph node cells, collected before transplant. Every receptor here comes from a human donor who was the organ donor for an intestinal transplant. The CDR3 runs from the conserved cysteine through the conserved F or W. A D gene is named only where the DNA matches it firmly. Clone sizes are given selectively: once, few, many, or a class where the clone is expanded.

D gene	V gene	clone size	J gene	CDR3 DNA	CDR3 protein
TRBD2	TRBV10-3	few	TRBJ2-2	TGTGCCATCAGTCCACAGACTAGCGGGGATAACACCGGGGAGCTGTTTTTT	CAISPQTSGDNTGELFF
.	TRBV21-1	.	TRBJ1-2	TGTGCCAGCACCCCCGAATACGGGGGGAACATAGCTAACTATGGCTACACCTTC	CASTPEYGGNIANYGYTF
.	TRBV18	.	TRBJ1-5	TGTGCCAGCTCACCAACAGGATATAGCAATCAGCCCCAGCATTTT	CASSPTGYSNQPQHF
.	TRBV20-1	.	TRBJ2-5	TGCAGTGCTAGAGCCGGCGGATCCCGGTACTTC	CSARAGGSRYF
.	TRBV5-1	.	TRBJ1-1	TGCGCCAGCAGCTTTCAGGGGATCACTGAAGCTTTCTTT	CASSFQGITEAFF
.	TRBV5-1	.	TRBJ2-4	TGCGCCAGCAGCGTCGCCCAGGGTGGGGAAGAAAACATTCAGTACTTC	CASSVAQGGEENIQYF
TRBD1	TRBV5-6	.	TRBJ2-1	TGTGCCAGCAGCTTGGGACAGGGATCCTCCTACAATGAGCAGTTCTTC	CASSLGQGSSYNEQFF
.	TRBV4-1	few	TRBJ1-4	TGCGCCAGCAGCCAAGATCGGTCGATTTCGGGGGGTTGGGAAAAACTGTTTTTT	CASSQDRSISGGWEKLFF
.	TRBV5-6	.	TRBJ1-5	TGTGCCAGCAGCTTAAAGACGGGGAATCAGCCCCAGCATTTT	CASSLKTGNQPQHF
.	TRBV2	.	TRBJ2-1	TGTGCCAGCAGTGCTGTGACAGGCTATAATGAGCAGTTCTTC	CASSAVTGYNEQFF
.	TRBV9	.	TRBJ1-5	TGTGCCAGCAGTCAGGGCTATCAGCCCCAGCATTTT	CASSQGYQPQHF
.	TRBV18	.	TRBJ1-1	TGTGCCAGCTCACCACCTTTAGAAAGGGGCTTCAACACTGAAGCTTTCTTT	CASSPPLERGFNTEAFF
.	TRBV13	.	TRBJ2-3	TGTGCCAGCAGCCTCCTTACAGATACGCAGTATTTT	CASSLLTDTQYF
.	TRBV18	.	TRBJ1-2	TGTGCCAGCTCACCCTTCTCTAGTTATGGCTACACCTTC	CASSPFSSYGYTF
TRBD2	TRBV6-5	.	TRBJ2-3	TGTGCCAGCAGTTCCATAAGCGGGGGGGCGGCAGATACGCAGTATTTT	CASSSISGGAADTQYF
TRBD2	TRBV5-4	.	TRBJ2-5	TGTGCCAGCAGCTTGGATACGGCGGGGGGAAAATATAGGGGGACCCAGTACTTC	CASSLDTAGGKYRGTQYF
.	TRBV9	.	TRBJ1-1	TGTGCCAGCAGCGTAGCTAGCGGGTATTCAGGGACTGAAGCTTTCTTT	CASSVASGYSGTEAFF
TRBD1	TRBV7-9	.	TRBJ1-2	TGTGCCAGCAGCGCAGGGGGCTCTGGATATGGCTACACCTTC	CASSAGGSGYGYTF
.	TRBV7-9	.	TRBJ1-1	TGTGCCAGCAGTTTCTTTATTTCTGAAGCTTTCTTT	CASSFFISEAFF
.	TRBV27	.	TRBJ2-2	TGTGCCAGCAGTTGGAGGGCCACCGGGGAGCTGTTTTTT	CASSWRATGELFF
.	TRBV7-9	.	TRBJ1-4	TGTGCCAGCAGCTTAGCGGAGGCTGTGGAACTGTTTTTT	CASSLAEAVELFF
TRBD1	TRBV28	.	TRBJ1-2	TGTGCCAGCAGTTACCACCCAGGGACAGGGAAGAGGAGAGTGGGCGGCTACACCTTC	CASSYHPGTGKRRVGGYTF
.	TRBV27	.	TRBJ2-6	TGTGCCAGCAGTTTAGTGACAGCCTCTGGGGCCAACGTCCTGACTTTC	CASSLVTASGANVLTF
.	TRBV2	.	TRBJ2-2	TGTGCCAGCAGTGAAAGGCGGGACCCCTGGTGGACCGGGGAGCTGTTTTTT	CASSERRDPWWTGELFF
.	TRBV6-1	once	TRBJ2-2	.	CASSGFGAGELFF
.	TRBV6-5	.	TRBJ1-2	TGTGCCAGCAGTTACTCATCACAGGTGGATGGCTACACCTTC	CASSYSSQVDGYTF
.	TRBV6-5	.	TRBJ2-3	TGTGCCAGCAGTGGGACACCGCACACAGATACGCAGTATTTT	CASSGTPHTDTQYF
.	TRBV6-5	.	TRBJ2-4	TGTGCCAGCAGTTACTCGAGTCGGGGAGCCAAAAACATTCAGTACTTC	CASSYSSRGAKNIQYF
.	TRBV9	.	TRBJ2-4	TGTGCCAGCAGCGAGACAGGAGCCAAAAACATTCAGTACTTC	CASSETGAKNIQYF
.	TRBV28	.	TRBJ2-1	TGTGCCAGCATGTACCGGTTAGCCGTCTGTGGCTCCTACAATGAGCAGTTCTTC	CASMYRLAVCGSYNEQFF
TRBD1	TRBV7-6	once	TRBJ2-3	TGTGCCAGCAGCCAAGACAGGGTCAAAGATACGCAGTATTTT	CASSQDRVKDTQYF
.	TRBV7-9	.	TRBJ1-2	TGTGCCAGCAGCTTAAGGGCCCCCTCTGGGCAGGGGCTAGGAGGCTACACCTTC	CASSLRAPSGQGLGGYTF
TRBD1	TRBV28	.	TRBJ2-1	TGTGCCAGCAGACGGACAGGTACCTACAATGAGCAGTTCTTC	CASRRTGTYNEQFF
TRBD1	TRBV15	.	TRBJ1-2	TGTGCCACCAGCAGAGTGCCTGGGGACAGGGTCGGAAGGAATGGCTACACCTTC	CATSRVPGDRVGRNGYTF
.	TRBV4-3	.	TRBJ1-6	TGCGCCAGCAGCCAGGCAGGCTTTTGGAATTCACCCCTCCACTTT	CASSQAGFWNSPLHF